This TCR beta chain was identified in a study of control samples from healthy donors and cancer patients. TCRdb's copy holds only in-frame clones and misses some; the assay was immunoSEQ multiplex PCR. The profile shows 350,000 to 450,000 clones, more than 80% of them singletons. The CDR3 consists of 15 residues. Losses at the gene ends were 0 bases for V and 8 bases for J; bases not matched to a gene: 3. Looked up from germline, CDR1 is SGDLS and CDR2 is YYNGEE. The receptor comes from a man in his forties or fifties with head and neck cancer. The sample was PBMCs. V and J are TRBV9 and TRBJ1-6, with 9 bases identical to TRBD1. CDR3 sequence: CASSVAGQGYSPLHF. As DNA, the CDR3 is TGTGCCAGCAGCGTAGCGGGACAGGGCTATTCACCCCTCCACTTT.